These 3 T cell receptor beta chains originate from one sample sequenced in a study of blood T cell repertoires in COVID-19. Data came from immunoSEQ multiplex PCR; TCRdb stores just in-frame clones and leaves some out. Among 120,000 to 150,000 clones listed, around 80% were seen once. The material sequenced was peripheral blood. These receptors were obtained from a man aged 60-69 years with active or convalescent COVID-19.

This chain uses TRBV27 with TRBJ2-7; D not certain. Trimming pared 5 bases from V and 2 bases from J, leaving 4 bases between. Germline loops: CDR1 MNHEY, CDR2 SMNVEV (reference sequence). CDR3 length: 11 residues. The CDR3 DNA sequence: TGTGCCAGCAGTAGCACCTACGAGCAGTACTTC. Translated: CASSSTYEQYF.

In nucleotides, the CDR3 is TGTGCCAGCAGCGTAGTGACAGGCGGGGAGCTGTTTTTT. This gives the protein CASSVVTGGELFF. The V and J genes are TRBV9 and TRBJ2-2; maybe TRBD1 (6 bases). The CDR3 extends over 13 amino acids. Trimming pared 0 bases from V and 7 bases from J, leaving 7 bases between. In germline, CDR1 is SGDLS, CDR2 YYNGEE. The complete variable domain, with remaining parts taken from reference TRBV9 and TRBJ2-2, reads DSGVTQTPKHLITATGQRVTLRCSPRSGDLSVYWYQQSLDQGLQFLIQYYNGEERAKGNILERFSAQQFPDLHSELNLSSLELGDSALYFCASSVVTGGELFFGEGSRLTVL.

V is TRBV15 and J is TRBJ2-1; a weak D match, TRBD1 (6 bases). This CDR3 has 16 residues. The V gene's germline CDR1 is LNHNV and CDR2 YYDKDF (reference sequence). Between the trimmed V and J ends, which lost 1 base and 6 bases, there was a span of 16 bases. CDR3 nucleotides: TGTGCCACCAGCAGAGGAGGGACAAGTAGGAGCAATGAGCAGTTCTTC. Its protein product is CATSRGGTSRSNEQFF.